The clone carrying this T cell receptor (beta chain) showed up many times. No antigen is known for it. The sample belongs to a study of early T cells in non-severe SARS-CoV-2 infection. About the research overall: Sequencing of bulk RNA from unsorted whole blood was done, without chain pairing.

Study findings and constraints: Clonotype matching in VDJdb favored anti-spike CD8 responses and did not capture private and CD4 specificities.

Unique molecular identifier tags were affixed to discrete cDNA molecules. TCRdb processed the 5' RACE reads anew with MiXCR; each CDR3 protein has one entry. The repertoire holds approximately 58,000 distinct CDR3 sequences, with about 5.9% as singletons. CDR1 and CDR2 (germline): WSHSY, SAAADI. The V and J ends lost 6 bases and 5 bases, in that order; junction bases with no gene match: 4. This CDR3 contains 14 residues. The receptor's source is an adult who was a healthcare worker with PCR-confirmed SARS-CoV-2 infection or an uninfected control (not recorded which). The chain couples TRBV10-2 to TRBJ2-1; 10 nucleotides match TRBD1. Specimen: whole blood. Written as DNA, the CDR3 is TGCGCCAGCAGAGGGGGACAGGGGAACAATGAGCAGTTCTTC. Translating it yields CASRGGQGNNEQFF.